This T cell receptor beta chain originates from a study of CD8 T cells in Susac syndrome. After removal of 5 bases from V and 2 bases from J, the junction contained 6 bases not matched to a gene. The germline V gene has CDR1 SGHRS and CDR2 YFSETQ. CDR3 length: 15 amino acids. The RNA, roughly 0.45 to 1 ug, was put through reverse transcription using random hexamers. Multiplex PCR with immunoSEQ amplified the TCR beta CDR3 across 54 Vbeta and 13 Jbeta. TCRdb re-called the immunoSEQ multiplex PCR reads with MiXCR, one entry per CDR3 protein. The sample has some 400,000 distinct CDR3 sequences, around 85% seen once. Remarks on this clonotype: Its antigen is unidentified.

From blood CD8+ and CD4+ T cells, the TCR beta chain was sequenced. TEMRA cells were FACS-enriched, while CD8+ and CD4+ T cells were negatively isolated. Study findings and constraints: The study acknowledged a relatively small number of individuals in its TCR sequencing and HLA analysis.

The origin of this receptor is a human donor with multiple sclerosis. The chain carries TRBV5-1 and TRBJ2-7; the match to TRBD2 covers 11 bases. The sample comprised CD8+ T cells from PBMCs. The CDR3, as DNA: TGCGCCAGCAGGTACCGACTAGCGGGGACCTACGAGCAGTACTTC. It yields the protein CASRYRLAGTYEQYF.